The 19 T cell receptor beta chains in this list originate from one sample, sequenced in a study of cytomegalovirus exposure and HLA in healthy donors. Researchers ran the PCR with 60 Vbeta and 13 Jbeta primers. The repertoire was sequenced with immunoSEQ multiplex PCR; TCRdb's copy has only in-frame clones and lacks some. The data contain over 150,000 clones, roughly 77% of them singletons. Sequenced material: PBMCs. Receptor source: a man in his thirties or forties in good health and CMV-seropositive.

The chain carries TRBV4-1 and TRBJ1-4, with D unresolved. V shed 6 bases and J shed 0 bases, with 8 bases lying between them. The CDR3 loop spans 14 amino acids. The germline V gene has CDR1 MGHRA and CDR2 YSYEKL. The CDR3 protein is CASRRDTTNEKLFF. The DNA of the CDR3 is TGCGCCAGCAGACGAGATACAACTAATGAAAAACTGTTTTTT.

The chain joins TRBV4-3 to TRBJ2-2; D not resolved. V was pared by 4 bases and J by 4 bases, with 22 bases between. This CDR3 region has 18 residues. Germline V gene sequence: CDR1 LGHNA, CDR2 YSLEER. The CDR3: CASSPRPPWQDFTGELFF. The DNA of the CDR3 is TGCGCCAGCAGCCCACGTCCACCGTGGCAGGATTTCACCGGGGAGCTGTTTTTT.

V and J are TRBV18 and TRBJ1-5, with 10 nucleotides matching TRBD1. This CDR3 is built from 15 residues. Trimming took 0 bases from V and 7 from J; bases not matched to a gene: 3. Germline lookup yields CDR1 KGHSH and CDR2 LQKENI. The CDR3 region has the DNA TGTGCCAGCTCACCACCGGGGACAGGGGAGCAGCCCCAGCATTTT. This encodes CASSPPGTGEQPQHF.

The chain combines TRBV7-9 with TRBJ2-4, with D perhaps TRBD2 (7 bases). Germline CDR1 and CDR2: SEHNR and FQNEAQ (reference sequence). V shed 3 bases and J shed 2 bases, with 14 bases lying between them. This CDR3 spans 16 amino acids. The CDR3 DNA is TGTGCCAGCAGCTTCGGGGGGCGCGATCCCAAAAACATTCAGTACTTC. Translation: CASSFGGRDPKNIQYF.

This rearrangement joins TRBV2 to TRBJ2-5; tentative D call: TRBD1 (6 bases). This CDR3 comprises 13 residues. The V gene lost 6 bases and the J gene lost 0 bases, with 8 bases spanning the gap. Germline values: CDR1 SNHLY, CDR2 FYNNEI. The CDR3 region has the DNA TGTGCCAGCAGACAGGGATACCAAGAGACCCAGTACTTC. Its protein product is CASRQGYQETQYF.

The chain is built from TRBV5-1 and TRBJ2-7, with 8 bases lining up with TRBD1. Germline CDR1 reads SGHRS; CDR2 reads YFSETQ. V lost 4 bases and J lost 5; bases outside the gene matches: 14. The CDR3 totals 16 residues. Here the CDR3 DNA reads TGCGCCAGCAGCCAGACGACAGGGGACGTTTCCCACGAGCAGTACTTC. This encodes CASSQTTGDVSHEQYF.

V and J are TRBV5-4 and TRBJ2-2; D is possibly TRBD2 (5 bases). The V gene lost 0 bases and the J gene lost 6 bases, with 12 bases spanning the gap. In germline, CDR1 is SGHNT, CDR2 YYREEE (reference sequence). CDR3 length equals 15 residues. The CDR3 nucleotides read TGTGCCAGCAGCTTGGAGGCTAGCAAGGCCGGGGAGCTGTTTTTT. Encoded protein: CASSLEASKAGELFF.

The chain uses TRBV7-2 and TRBJ1-2; 8 nucleotides match TRBD1. The V segment lost 5 bases and the J segment 7 bases; nucleotides outside the gene matches: 6. Germline V gives CDR1 SGHTA, CDR2 FQGNSA. The CDR3 is made up of 13 amino acids. For the CDR3, the DNA is TGTGCCAGCAGCATTGACAGGGGTGGTGGCTACACCTTC. Its translation is CASSIDRGGGYTF. Combining the CDR3 with reference TRBV7-2 and TRBJ1-2 gives the whole variable domain GAGVSQSPSNKVTEKGKDVELRCDPISGHTALYWYRQSLGQGLEFLIYFQGNSAPDKSGLPSDRFSAERTGGSVSTLTIQRTQQEDSAVYLCASSIDRGGGYTFGSGTRLTVV.

The chain joins TRBV2 to TRBJ2-1; TRBD2 matches at 13 bases. The germline V gene has CDR1 SNHLY and CDR2 FYNNEI. This CDR3 is 16 amino acids long. The V and J ends lost 5 bases and 10 bases, in that order; junction bases with no gene match: 11. CDR3 protein: CASSRGGLAGVWEQFF. DNA for the CDR3: TGTGCCAGCAGTAGGGGAGGACTAGCGGGGGTATGGGAGCAGTTCTTC.

This chain joins TRBV12-5 and TRBJ2-1; 10 nucleotides agree with TRBD1. This CDR3 has 18 residues. J gave up 10 bases and V 0 bases, and 15 bases lay outside the gene matches. Germline V gene lookup returns CDR1 LGHNT and CDR2 FRNRAP. The CDR3 reads CASGLVPRWDRGSGEQFF. The CDR3 DNA follows: TGTGCTAGTGGTTTGGTACCCAGGTGGGACAGGGGCTCGGGGGAGCAGTTCTTC.

This chain links TRBV16 with TRBJ2-7; D possibly corresponds to TRBD2 (7 bases). The germline V gene encodes CDR1 KGHSY and CDR2 FQNENV. This CDR3 has 16 amino acids. V was shortened by 0 bases and J by 2 bases, with 14 bases between the two germline ends. This chain's CDR3 is CASSQSRAGATYEQYF. The CDR3 DNA reads TGTGCCAGCAGCCAATCAAGGGCGGGGGCGACCTACGAGCAGTACTTC.

This chain joins TRBV10-3 and TRBJ2-7; 8 bases align to TRBD1. Germline values: CDR1 ENHRY, CDR2 SYGVKD. Unmatched junction bases numbered 6, after V lost 3 bases and J lost 5 bases. CDR3 length: 14 residues. The CDR3 region has the DNA TGTGCCATCAGTGACAGGGGGCGCAACGACGAGCAGTACTTC. This gives the protein CAISDRGRNDEQYF.

V and J are TRBV4-1 and TRBJ2-3; TRBD2 matches at 10 bases. J was trimmed by 0 bases and V by 0 bases; bases with no gene match: 3. Germline V lookup: CDR1 MGHRA, CDR2 YSYEKL. This CDR3 spans 17 amino acids. CDR3 region: CASSQEAAGGSTDTQYF. The CDR3 DNA reads TGCGCCAGCAGCCAAGAGGCAGCGGGGGGGAGCACAGATACGCAGTATTTT.

The rearrangement links TRBV9 to TRBJ1-5; D remains ambiguous. The CDR3 has 15 residues. Germline CDR1 is SGDLS and CDR2 is YYNGEE. V shed 0 bases and J shed 0 bases, with 7 bases lying between them. This CDR3 reads CASSVAGNSNQPQHF. As DNA, the CDR3 is TGTGCCAGCAGCGTAGCGGGGAATAGCAATCAGCCCCAGCATTTT.

This chain joins TRBV6-1 and TRBJ2-7, with D perhaps matching TRBD1 (7 bases). The CDR3 runs to 16 residues. V shed 1 base and J shed 0 bases, with 13 bases lying between them. Germline CDR1 reads MNHNS; CDR2 reads SASEGT. The CDR3: CASSEGPGGSSYEQYF. The CDR3, as DNA: TGTGCCAGCAGTGAAGGCCCAGGGGGGAGCTCCTACGAGCAGTACTTC.

This chain uses TRBV6-1 with TRBJ2-7, with D unresolved. The CDR3 sequence is 14 residues long. In germline, CDR1 is MNHNS, CDR2 SASEGT. V was pared by 2 bases and J by 5 bases, with 13 bases between. The DNA for the CDR3 is TGTGCCAGCAGTGAAAGTACCATCGCGGACGAGCAGTACTTC. Protein sequence: CASSESTIADEQYF.

V usage is TRBV20-1 and J usage is TRBJ1-1, with D hard to call. V lost 0 bases to trimming and J lost 6 bases, with 5 bases between them. Germline CDR1 reads DFQATT; CDR2 reads SNEGSKA (reference sequence). The CDR3 consists of 11 residues. This CDR3 reads CSARESAEAFF. The CDR3 nucleotides are TGCAGTGCTAGAGAGAGCGCTGAAGCTTTCTTT.

The CDR3: CASSSNGTPLHF. The CDR3 nucleotides are TGTGCCAGCAGTTCTAACGGGACACCCCTCCACTTT. J is TRBJ1-6 and V is TRBV27, with D uncertain. Germline V gene data show CDR1 as MNHEY and CDR2 as SMNVEV (reference sequence). CDR3 length: 12 residues. Trimming took off 4 bases at V and 11 bases at J, with 9 bases between the two ends.

The J gene is TRBJ2-1, the V gene TRBV19, with 10 positions matching TRBD2. Per germline, CDR1 LNHDA and CDR2 SQIVND (reference sequence). The V gene end was trimmed by 3 bases and the J gene end by 4 bases; junction bases not matched to a gene: 9. There are 17 residues in the CDR3. CDR3 region: CASSMASGGLTYNEQFF. As DNA, the CDR3 is TGTGCCAGTAGTATGGCTAGCGGGGGCCTGACTTACAATGAGCAGTTCTTC.